This T cell receptor beta chain stems from a study of T cell responses to AZD1222 COVID-19 vaccine. Study results and caveats: The study sampled repertoires only after the peak T cell response.

Per the germline V gene, CDR1 is MNHNY and CDR2 is SVGAGI (reference sequence). V trimming: 5 bases; J trimming: 2 bases; junction bases outside the gene matches: 16. The CDR3 runs to 18 residues. Of note for this clone: Its specificity is unknown.

TCRdb keeps only in-frame clones here, not all; method: immunoSEQ multiplex PCR. Of over 150,000 clones listed, about 93% were seen once; the top ten hold roughly 1%. The sequencing here drew on peripheral blood, taken 28 days after the second dose of the MenACWY control vaccine. The clonotype originates from an adult who received the MenACWY meningococcal vaccine as a control. This chain uses TRBV6-6 with TRBJ2-3; 7 bases align to TRBD1. CDR3 amino acids: CASSRYPLGGRYTDTQYF. CDR3 coding DNA: TGTGCCAGCAGTCGATATCCCTTAGGGGGCCGTTACACAGATACGCAGTATTTT.